This TCR beta chain originates from a study of shared clonotypes between healthy human individuals. The V and J ends lost 3 bases and 2 bases respectively, with 16 bases between them. Germline V gene data show CDR1 as GTSNPN and CDR2 as SVGIG (reference sequence). The CDR3 totals 15 residues. On this clone itself: Antigen unknown.

Per the authors' pipeline: As immunoSEQ supplied junction-only sequences (without quality scores), filtering differed. TCRdb's table, derived via immunoSEQ multiplex PCR, lists solely in-frame clones and lacks some. V and J calls and clone size are copied from that table; D and trimming were computed from the DNA. The sample records under 2,500,000 clones, around 95% being singletons. General study findings and limits: Clonotype sharing among donors was expected to depend on sequencing depth. Sampling involved blood alone; tissue repertoires likely differ.

This TCR was recovered from a man in his late teens or twenties in good health. The V call is TRBV30, the J call TRBJ2-5; D may be TRBD2 (7 bases). Specimen: naive CD4+ T cells sorted from blood. Described subset: CD45RA+ positively selected. The CDR3 here is CAWSVWRGRQETQYF. CDR3 bases: TGTGCCTGGAGCGTCTGGCGGGGGCGGCAAGAGACCCAGTACTTC. Full variable domain (missing parts from reference TRBV30 and TRBJ2-5): SQTIHQWPATLVQPVGSPLSLECTVEGTSNPNLYWYRQAAGRGLQLLFYSVGIGQISSEVPQNLSASRPQDRQFILSSKKLLLSDSGFYLCAWSVWRGRQETQYFGPGTRLLVL.